The 28 T cell receptor beta chains presented below share a single source sample, sequenced in a study of CD8 T cells in Susac syndrome. After extraction with the RNeasy kit, roughly 0.5 to 1 ug of the RNA was reverse transcribed using random hexamers. TCRdb recomputed calls from the immunoSEQ multiplex PCR reads with MiXCR, one row per CDR3 protein. Of some 160,000 distinct CDR3 sequences listed, approximately 95% are singletons. Specimen: CD4+ T cells from PBMCs. The source is a human donor with Susac syndrome.

The V call is TRBV4-1, the J call TRBJ1-1, with D unclear. The CDR3 totals 12 residues. The germline V gene has CDR1 MGHRA and CDR2 YSYEKL. V dropped 2 bases and J dropped 8 bases, with 9 bases sitting between them. This CDR3 reads CASSQRWGEAFF. The CDR3 nucleotides are TGCGCCAGCAGCCAAAGGTGGGGAGAAGCTTTCTTT.

The chain has TRBV6-5 and TRBJ2-5; TRBD1 or TRBD2 may be the D gene (5 bases each). Trimming removed 7 bases from V and 5 bases from J, with 14 bases in between. In germline, CDR1 is MNHEY, CDR2 SVGAGI. CDR3 length: 13 amino acids. The CDR3 DNA sequence: TGTGCCAGCAACCACGGGGCAGCGGAGACCCAGTACTTC. It specifies CASNHGAAETQYF.

The CDR3 DNA is TGCAGTGCTAAGAAGACCTCCTACGAGCAGTACTTC. Translated, it gives CSAKKTSYEQYF. The V call is TRBV20-1, the J call TRBJ2-7; D is undetermined. V lost 4 bases to trimming and J lost 0 bases, with 7 bases between them. Germline CDR1 reads DFQATT; CDR2 reads SNEGSKA (reference sequence). The CDR3 has 12 residues.

This rearrangement joins TRBV20-1 to TRBJ2-3; TRBD1 agrees at 9 bases. Germline values: CDR1 DFQATT, CDR2 SNEGSKA (reference sequence). V gave up 2 bases and J gave up 2 bases; unmatched junction bases: 5. This CDR3 is 15 amino acids long. Here the CDR3 DNA reads TGCAGTGCTAGATTTGGACAGGGGTTCACAGATACGCAGTATTTT. Amino acids: CSARFGQGFTDTQYF.

The V call is TRBV19, the J call TRBJ1-1; D not resolved. The CDR3 is 12 residues long. Germline CDR1 is LNHDA and CDR2 is SQIVND (reference sequence). V dropped 4 bases and J dropped 1 base, with 4 bases sitting between them. CDR3 sequence reads: CASSSRNTEAFF. CDR3 nucleotides: TGTGCCAGTAGTAGTCGGAACACTGAAGCTTTCTTT.

J is TRBJ2-1 and V is TRBV25-1, with TRBD1 identical over 7 bases. Trimming took 4 bases from V and 5 from J; bases not matched to a gene: 2. The CDR3 extends over 13 amino acids. The germline V gene has CDR1 MGHDK and CDR2 SYGVNS. The CDR3 DNA sequence: TGTGCCAGCAGTGGGACAGGAGACAATGAGCAGTTCTTC. Translating it yields CASSGTGDNEQFF.

V and J are TRBV18 and TRBJ1-5; D unclear. The V end was cut by 1 base, the J end by 0 bases, with 4 bases between. Germline lookup yields CDR1 KGHSH and CDR2 LQKENI. The CDR3 runs to 14 residues. The DNA for the CDR3 is TGTGCCAGCTCACCACAGAGTAGCAATCAGCCCCAGCATTTT. Its translation is CASSPQSSNQPQHF.

The rearrangement links TRBV2 to TRBJ2-3; 12 bases fit TRBD2. Unmatched junction bases numbered 13, after V lost 9 bases and J lost 6 bases. The germline V gene has CDR1 SNHLY and CDR2 FYNNEI. This CDR3 comprises 16 residues. CDR3 amino acids: CARLQKIGLAGDTQYF. CDR3 nucleotides: TGTGCCAGACTCCAAAAAATTGGACTAGCGGGGGATACGCAGTATTTT.

CDR3 DNA: TGTGCCAGCAGGAACAGGGGAGGAGACACCATATATTTT. This sequence encodes CASRNRGGDTIYF. This chain joins TRBV6-5 and TRBJ1-3; TRBD1 matches at 7 bases. V dropped 6 bases and J dropped 8; count of bases not matched to a gene: 7. CDR3 length equals 13 residues. Germline-derived CDR1 and CDR2 are MNHEY and SVGAGI.

This clonotype was counted once. V is TRBV29-1 and J is TRBJ2-7, with D maybe TRBD2 (7 bases). Per the germline V gene, CDR1 is SQVTM and CDR2 is ANQGSEA. This CDR3 is built from 15 residues. V lost 6 bases to trimming and J lost 3 bases, with 21 bases between them. CDR3 residues: CSVKGGAGSIYEQYF. The CDR3 region has the DNA TGCAGCGTGAAGGGGGGGGCAGGGAGTATCTACGAGCAGTACTTC.

The chain couples TRBV20-1 to TRBJ2-5, with a weak D call TRBD2 (5 bases). V was cut by 3 bases and J by 5 bases, with 19 bases left in between. CDR1 and CDR2 (germline): DFQATT, SNEGSKA (reference sequence). CDR3 length: 15 residues. DNA of the CDR3: TGCAGTGCTAGCGTTAGGACGGGATCCCAGGAGACCCAGTACTTC. Amino acid sequence: CSASVRTGSQETQYF.

The rearrangement links TRBV5-1 to TRBJ2-1; 8 nucleotides line up with TRBD2. V lost 5 bases and J lost 7; bases outside the gene matches: 11. Looked up from germline, CDR1 is SGHRS and CDR2 is YFSETQ. The CDR3 length is 15 residues. The CDR3 is CASRGWAGGQNEQFF. Here the CDR3 DNA reads TGCGCCAGCAGAGGGTGGGCGGGAGGTCAAAATGAGCAGTTCTTC.

V gene TRBV4-1 combines with J gene TRBJ1-6, with D possibly being TRBD1 (5 bases). CDR3 size: 16 residues. In germline, CDR1 is MGHRA, CDR2 YSYEKL. Trimming took 0 bases from V and 10 from J, leaving 16 bases between them. In nucleotides, the CDR3 is TGCGCCAGCAGCCAAGATTGGGGAAACTGGGGCTCACCCCTCCACTTT. It codes for CASSQDWGNWGSPLHF.

J is TRBJ2-1 and V is TRBV4-2; D uncertain. V was pared by 0 bases and J by 0 bases, with 9 bases between. The V gene's germline CDR1 is LGHNA and CDR2 YNFKEQ. CDR3 size: 16 residues. CDR3 nucleotide sequence: TGTGCCAGCAGCCAAGATTCGGTAAGCTCCTACAATGAGCAGTTCTTC. Amino acid sequence: CASSQDSVSSYNEQFF.

Notes on this clonotype: One junction end does not reproduce the germline sequence, and a read error may be involved. The chain couples TRBV3-1 to TRBJ2-2, with no clear D. The CDR3 sequence is 13 residues long. Per germline, CDR1 LGHDT and CDR2 YNNKEL (reference sequence). CDR3 protein: CASSQLSTVELFF. The CDR3 DNA sequence: TGTGCCAGCAGCCAGCTTTCTACCGTGGAGCTGTTTTTT.

DNA of the CDR3: TGTGCCAGCAGCCCAGGGCGTACCGGGGAGCTGTTTTTT. Its protein is CASSPGRTGELFF. The chain couples TRBV9 to TRBJ2-2, with D maybe TRBD1 (5 bases). Trimming shortened V by 4 bases and J by 5 bases, and 9 bases separated the two germline ends. Germline CDR1 reads SGDLS; CDR2 reads YYNGEE. This CDR3 has 13 amino acids.

This chain links TRBV7-9 with TRBJ2-5; 8 bases line up with TRBD2. V lost 5 bases, J lost 5 bases, and 7 bases stayed unmatched. Germline CDR1 reads SEHNR; CDR2 reads FQNEAQ (reference sequence). This CDR3 is 14 amino acids long. The DNA of the CDR3 is TGTGCCAGCAGCATCGGGGGGGCGAGCGAGACCCAGTACTTC. Encoded protein: CASSIGGASETQYF.

This clonotype was recorded only once. The gene calls are TRBV4-1 and TRBJ2-7; 8 nucleotides line up with TRBD2. The V and J ends lost 1 base and 1 base, in that order; junction bases with no gene match: 6. The CDR3 contains 16 residues. Germline V CDR1 and CDR2: MGHRA, YSYEKL. CDR3 sequence reads: CASSQGRGGRSYEQYF. In DNA form, the CDR3 reads TGCGCCAGCAGCCAAGGTCGGGGGGGGAGGTCCTACGAGCAGTACTTC.

The V gene is TRBV24-1, the J gene TRBJ1-5; possibly TRBD1 for D (6 bases). V lost 4 bases to trimming and J lost 3 bases, with 12 bases between them. The CDR3 is 15 amino acids. The germline CDR1 and CDR2 sequences are KGHDR and SFDVKD. This chain's CDR3 is CATSDPDSFNQPQHF. The CDR3, as DNA: TGTGCCACCAGTGACCCGGACAGCTTCAATCAGCCCCAGCATTTT.

V and J are TRBV5-1 and TRBJ2-1, with 7 bases lining up with TRBD2. V was clipped by 1 base and J by 8 bases; unmatched bases: 12. CDR1 is SGHRS and CDR2 is YFSETQ in the germline V gene. The CDR3 totals 16 residues. Written as DNA, the CDR3 is TGCGCCAGCAGCTTGACCGCGGGAGTAATCCCGGATGAGCAGTTCTTC. This sequence encodes CASSLTAGVIPDEQFF.

The chain uses TRBV4-1 and TRBJ1-1; D may be TRBD1 (6 bases). The V gene lost 8 bases and the J gene lost 6 bases, with 19 bases spanning the gap. Germline-derived CDR1 and CDR2 are MGHRA and YSYEKL. This CDR3 has 14 amino acids. The CDR3 sequence: CASSLGGPGAEAFF. The CDR3 DNA is TGCGCCAGCTCCTTGGGGGGCCCCGGCGCTGAAGCTTTCTTT.

The chain couples TRBV5-1 to TRBJ2-6; D is unclear. Trimming left V 0 bases short and J 2 bases short, with 6 bases between. The germline gives CDR1 SGHRS, CDR2 YFSETQ. The CDR3 is 15 amino acids. CDR3 sequence: CASSLGDPGANVLTF. DNA for the CDR3: TGCGCCAGCAGCTTGGGCGACCCTGGGGCCAACGTCCTGACTTTC.

CDR3 DNA sequence: TGTGCCAGCAGGTTCCTGGGGGGAGGGCACAATGAGCAGTTCTTC. Translating it yields CASRFLGGGHNEQFF. The chain is built from TRBV5-4 and TRBJ2-1; 7 bases are shared with TRBD2. J gave up 5 bases and V 5 bases, and 10 bases lay outside the gene matches. The length of the CDR3 is 15 residues. Germline CDR1 reads SGHNT; CDR2 reads YYREEE (reference sequence).

This rearrangement joins TRBV11-2 to TRBJ1-2; TRBD1 matches 10 bases. CDR1 SGHAT and CDR2 FQNNGV come from the germline V gene. The CDR3 loop spans 15 amino acids. Germline trimming cut 4 bases from V and 8 bases from J; bases unmatched to any gene: 10. The CDR3 loop reads CASSSRDRGLGGYTF. The CDR3 nucleotides are TGTGCCAGCAGCTCCCGGGACAGGGGTTTAGGAGGCTACACCTTC.

The chain carries TRBV7-9 and TRBJ2-5, with D tentatively TRBD2 (5 bases). V shed 4 bases and J shed 5 bases, with 14 bases lying between them. Germline values: CDR1 SEHNR, CDR2 FQNEAQ (reference sequence). This CDR3 spans 14 amino acids. The CDR3 nucleotides read TGTGCCAGCAGCTCCCGAGGGATCCAGGAGACCCAGTACTTC. As protein: CASSSRGIQETQYF.

The chain employs TRBV20-1 and TRBJ2-6; D is ambiguous. The CDR3 length is 13 residues. Germline V gene sequence: CDR1 DFQATT, CDR2 SNEGSKA (reference sequence). V was trimmed by 8 bases and J by 0 bases, leaving 8 bases between them. In nucleotides, the CDR3 is TGCAGTTCACGGGCCTCTGGGGCCAACGTCCTGACTTTC. Translation: CSSRASGANVLTF.

The chain employs TRBV24-1 and TRBJ1-5, with unresolved D. The germline V gene has CDR1 KGHDR and CDR2 SFDVKD. CDR3 length equals 14 residues. Trimming removed 4 bases at V and 1 base at J, with 7 bases between. CDR3 nucleotide sequence: TGTGCCACCAGTGACCCCCGGAGCAATCAGCCCCAGCATTTT. Translation: CATSDPRSNQPQHF.

Written as DNA, the CDR3 is TGTGCCAGCAGTTTAAGGGCCTCCTACGAGCAGTACTTC. Protein: CASSLRASYEQYF. This chain connects TRBV27 to TRBJ2-7; no definite D call. This CDR3 has 13 residues. With 2 bases removed from V and 0 bases from J, the gap between germline ends came to 5 bases. Germline assignment: CDR1 MNHEY and CDR2 SMNVEV (reference sequence).